The 19 T cell receptor beta chains below all came from one sample that was sequenced in a study of T cells in Graves' hyperthyroidism and ophthalmopathy. The investigators amplified TCR beta CDR3 regions from RNA transcripts. A set of HTBI primers served as the primers for a first-round RT-PCR of the TCR CDR3. TCRdb re-called the multiplex PCR reads through MiXCR, storing one row per CDR3 protein. The profile shows about 280,000 distinct CDR3 sequences, less than 30% of them singletons. Sequencing was performed on blood. The receptors here all came from a man aged 35-49 years with Graves' hyperthyroidism that later progressed to Graves' ophthalmopathy.

In nucleotides, the CDR3 is TGTGCCAGCAGGTACAGAGAAGCTTTCTTT. This codes for CASRYREAFF. The V gene is TRBV2, the J gene TRBJ1-1, with D unresolved. CDR1 SNHLY and CDR2 FYNNEI come from the germline V gene. With 6 bases removed from V and 8 bases from J, the gap between germline ends came to 7 bases. The CDR3 totals 10 residues.

This clonotype was detected ten times or more. The chain is built from TRBV29-1 and TRBJ1-3; maybe TRBD1 (5 bases). The germline gives CDR1 SQVTM, CDR2 ANQGSEA. Trimming took off 4 bases at V and 5 bases at J, with 12 bases between the two ends. CDR3 length equals 13 residues. The CDR3 loop is CSVVGGPRNTIYF. DNA of the CDR3: TGCAGCGTTGTGGGGGGACCCAGAAACACCATATATTTT.

The chain employs TRBV6-1 and TRBJ2-5; 13 bases align to TRBD2. The junction had 12 bases not matched to a gene; V was cut back by 6 bases and J by 8 bases. Germline assignment: CDR1 MNHNS and CDR2 SASEGT. The CDR3 loop spans 16 amino acids. CDR3 sequence reads: CASRSRTSGGPGTQYF. The CDR3 bases are TGTGCCAGCAGATCGAGGACTAGCGGGGGACCGGGAACCCAGTACTTC.

This clonotype was seen repeatedly, ten times or more. The chain employs TRBV15 and TRBJ2-2, with D perhaps given as TRBD1 or TRBD2 (6 bases each). V lost 0 bases and J 9 bases, leaving 11 bases between the germline ends. This CDR3 spans 14 amino acids. Per germline, CDR1 LNHNV and CDR2 YYDKDF (reference sequence). CDR3 amino acids: CATSRDPRGRELFF. CDR3 nucleotide sequence: TGTGCCACCAGCAGAGATCCCCGGGGGCGGGAGCTGTTTTTT.

In this sample, this clonotype turned up many times. CDR3 protein: CASSPSWTRLETQYF. In DNA form, the CDR3 reads TGTGCCAGCAGCCCCTCGTGGACTAGGTTGGAGACCCAGTACTTC. The chain has TRBV3-1 and TRBJ2-5; 7 nucleotides agree with TRBD2. After removal of 4 bases from V and 5 bases from J, the junction contained 10 bases not matched to a gene. CDR1 and CDR2 from the germline V gene are LGHDT and YNNKEL (reference sequence). The CDR3 is 15 amino acids.

This clonotype was found a few times. The junction does not match germline at one end; this may be a read error. The chain is built from TRBV15 and TRBJ2-7, with 7 bases fitting TRBD1. Germline V lookup: CDR1 LNHNV, CDR2 YYDKDF (reference sequence). CDR3 length: 14 amino acids. Written as DNA, the CDR3 is TGTGTCACCAGCAAAGAGACAGGGTCCTACGAGCAGTACTTC. This translates into CVTSKETGSYEQYF. Based on the CDR3 plus reference TRBV15 and TRBJ2-7, the full variable domain is DAMVIQNPRYQVTQFGKPVTLSCSQTLNHNVMYWYQQKSSQAPKLLFHYYDKDFNNEADTPDNFQSRRPNTSFCFLDIRSPGLGDTAMYLCVTSKETGSYEQYFGPGTRLTVT.

This chain connects TRBV6-2 or TRBV6-3 to TRBJ2-2; D is unresolved. Germline CDR1 is MNHEY and CDR2 is SVGEGT. The CDR3 spans 13 residues. Trimming stripped 10 bases from V and 4 bases from J, with 13 bases between. CDR3 nucleotides: TGTGCCACCGAGGCACCCTCCACCGGGGAGCTGTTTTTT. It specifies CATEAPSTGELFF.

This clonotype was found a few times. This rearrangement joins TRBV2 to TRBJ2-2; D may be TRBD2 (5 bases). The V end was cut by 4 bases, the J end by 2 bases, with 11 bases between. Germline CDR1 SNHLY, CDR2 FYNNEI. This CDR3 has 15 residues. The CDR3 bases are TGTGCCAGCAGTGGTCCTAGCTATAACACCGGGGAGCTGTTTTTT. Translating gives CASSGPSYNTGELFF.

J is TRBJ2-7 and V is TRBV12-3 or TRBV12-4, with 7 bases identical to TRBD2. The junction had 10 bases not matched to a gene; V was cut back by 9 bases and J by 2 bases. The CDR3 has 14 residues. DNA of the CDR3: TGTGCCAGAACCTTAGGGAGGGCAGCCTACGAGCAGTACTTC. The encoded protein is CARTLGRAAYEQYF.

The chain recombines TRBV6-2 or TRBV6-3 with TRBJ1-1, with 8 nucleotides matching TRBD1. The CDR3 length is 17 residues. With V trimmed by 2 bases and J by 1 base, 9 bases remained unmatched. Germline V gene sequence: CDR1 MNHEY, CDR2 SVGEGT. The chain's CDR3 is CASSYGRGLARNTEAFF. The CDR3 bases are TGTGCCAGCAGTTACGGCAGGGGGCTAGCACGGAACACTGAAGCTTTCTTT.

The rearrangement joins TRBV6-2 or TRBV6-3 to TRBJ2-7; TRBD1 aligns across 9 bases. V dropped 2 bases and J dropped 5; count of bases not matched to a gene: 7. The CDR3 is made up of 15 amino acids. Germline V gene lookup returns CDR1 MNHEY and CDR2 SVGEGT. This CDR3 reads CASSYGGQGGHEQYF. The CDR3 coding sequence is TGTGCCAGCAGTTACGGGGGACAGGGAGGACACGAGCAGTACTTC.

The V and J genes are TRBV29-1 and TRBJ2-7; 10 nucleotides align to TRBD1. CDR3 size: 14 residues. CDR1 SQVTM and CDR2 ANQGSEA come from the germline V gene. J lost 4 bases, V lost 6 bases, and 9 bases had no gene match. CDR3 bases: TGCAGCGTCAAAAGGTGGGGACAGGGGTACGAGCAGTACTTC. The encoded protein is CSVKRWGQGYEQYF.

This clonotype was counted at least ten times. The chain carries TRBV24-1 and TRBJ2-5; TRBD1 is a possible D gene (5 bases). Trimming removed 3 bases from V and 4 bases from J, with 17 bases in between. CDR3 length: 16 amino acids. Germline-derived CDR1 and CDR2 are KGHDR and SFDVKD. Here the CDR3 reads CATSDPTASTGETQYF. In nucleotides, the CDR3 is TGTGCCACCAGTGATCCGACAGCGTCGACGGGAGAGACCCAGTACTTC.

This clonotype was found many times. The chain uses TRBV20-1 and TRBJ1-1; D remains ambiguous. The CDR3 covers 13 residues. V lost 6 bases and J lost 9, with 20 bases in between. Germline V gene sequence: CDR1 DFQATT, CDR2 SNEGSKA (reference sequence). The CDR3 region has the DNA TGCAGTGCCCCAAGCTCGGGGAATAGGAAAGCTTTCTTT. As protein: CSAPSSGNRKAFF.

This clonotype was picked up many times. The V call is TRBV11-1, the J call TRBJ2-4; possibly TRBD1 for D (6 bases). Germline CDR1 reads SGHAT; CDR2 reads FQDESV (reference sequence). Deletions cut 5 bases from V and 7 bases from J, with 18 bases between. The CDR3 is 15 residues long. The CDR3 reads CASSRQIGQGNIQYF. In nucleotides, the CDR3 is TGTGCCAGCAGCCGACAGATAGGCCAGGGGAACATTCAGTACTTC.

The chain combines TRBV6-2 or TRBV6-3 with TRBJ2-7; 7 positions agree with TRBD2. This CDR3 is built from 14 residues. The trim removed 6 bases at V and 2 bases at J, leaving 7 bases unmatched. Germline V gene lookup returns CDR1 MNHEY and CDR2 SVGEGT. The CDR3 DNA reads as TGTGCCAGCAGACCTAGCGGAGTGACCTACGAGCAGTACTTC. As protein: CASRPSGVTYEQYF.

The sample holds many counts of this clonotype. This chain connects TRBV20-1 to TRBJ1-1, with 8 bases identical to TRBD1. Trimming cost V 5 bases and J 1 base; bases outside gene matches: 6. The CDR3 loop spans 14 amino acids. The germline V gene encodes CDR1 DFQATT and CDR2 SNEGSKA (reference sequence). Here the CDR3 DNA reads TGCAGTGCTCTATCCGGGACAGGGAACACTGAAGCTTTCTTT. This gives the protein CSALSGTGNTEAFF.

This clonotype came up many times. V usage is TRBV29-1 and J usage is TRBJ2-7; D gene unclear. CDR3 size: 12 residues. CDR1 and CDR2 (germline): SQVTM, ANQGSEA. Trimming pared 4 bases from V and 3 bases from J, leaving 10 bases between. The CDR3 bases are TGCAGCGTTGGGGCAGCCAGCTACGAGCAGTACTTC. Translating it yields CSVGAASYEQYF.

This clonotype was counted many times. The rearrangement links TRBV25-1 to TRBJ1-1; D ambiguous. The V end was cut by 8 bases, the J end by 7 bases, with 14 bases between. The length of the CDR3 is 12 residues. Germline V gene sequence: CDR1 MGHDK, CDR2 SYGVNS. CDR3 sequence (DNA): TGTGCCAGCTGCCTTCTCCGGGGTGAAGCTTTCTTT. As protein: CASCLLRGEAFF.